This note documents a single T cell receptor (beta chain) sequence. The data originate from a study of T cells after yellow fever vaccination. TCRdb ran MiXCR on the 5' RACE reads and lists one entry per CDR3 protein. The sample has a few hundred thousand distinct CDR3 sequences, approximately 12% seen once. With 1 base removed from V and 8 bases from J, the gap between germline ends came to 17 bases. The CDR3 consists of 16 residues. Germline V gives CDR1 SEHNR, CDR2 FQNEAQ (reference sequence). The genes are TRBV7-9 and TRBJ1-4, with D possibly matching TRBD1 (5 bases). The material was CD4+ T cells sorted from PBMCs, obtained 15 days after the yellow fever booster vaccination. This TCR derives from a young man who received the YFV17D yellow fever vaccine. Here the CDR3 reads CASSLGAIGGREKLFF. In DNA form, the CDR3 reads TGTGCCAGCAGCTTAGGAGCCATTGGGGGTCGCGAAAAACTGTTTTTT. Filled out from reference TRBV7-9 and TRBJ1-4, the complete variable domain reads DTGVSQNPRHKITKRGQNVTFRCDPISEHNRLYWYRQTLGQGPEFLTYFQNEAQLEKSRLLSDRFSAERPKGSFSTLEIQRTEQGDSAMYLCASSLGAIGGREKLFFGSGTQLSVL.